A single sample is the source of the 15 T cell receptor beta chains below, sequenced in a study of T-cell reconstitution after alpha-beta-depleted transplantation in children. Unique molecular identifiers tagged the TCRbeta library. TCRdb called the PCR reads again in MiXCR, with one record for every CDR3 protein. The repertoire holds roughly 790,000 distinct CDR3 sequences, less than 20% seen once, with approximately 5% in the top ten. The sequences come from PBMCs, mostly from graft donor cells, collected 360 days after TCRalphabeta/CD19-depleted stem cell transplant. Source of these receptors: a male patient under 18 who had a stem cell transplant for acute lymphoblastic leukemia, so the T cells may come from the graft donor.

This clonotype was recorded a few times. The V gene is TRBV2, the J gene TRBJ2-3; 8 positions match TRBD2. The V segment lost 6 bases and the J segment 2 bases; nucleotides outside the gene matches: 4. Germline lookup yields CDR1 SNHLY and CDR2 FYNNEI. CDR3 length: 14 residues. DNA of the CDR3: TGTGCCAGCAGGTCGGGACTAGTCACAGATACGCAGTATTTT. Amino acid sequence: CASRSGLVTDTQYF.

This chain uses TRBV25-1 with TRBJ2-3; D is perhaps TRBD2 (5 bases). Trimming pared 2 bases from V and 3 bases from J, leaving 18 bases between. The germline V gene has CDR1 MGHDK and CDR2 SYGVNS. The CDR3 runs 17 residues. CDR3 region: CASSEIGLGSWTDTQYF. CDR3 bases: TGTGCCAGCAGTGAAATAGGATTGGGGAGTTGGACAGATACGCAGTATTTT.

V gene TRBV7-2 combines with J gene TRBJ2-3; D assignment may be TRBD1 or TRBD2 (5 bases each). Trimming removed 1 base at V and 6 bases at J, with 14 bases between. Germline V gene sequence: CDR1 SGHTA, CDR2 FQGNSA. The CDR3 is made up of 15 amino acids. Written as DNA, the CDR3 is TGTGCCAGCAGCTTAGGGGGGAGCAACGGGGATACGCAGTATTTT. It encodes CASSLGGSNGDTQYF.

This clonotype has only a few counts. The CDR3 nucleotides are TGTGCCAGCAGCAGGGTCGGCACCCGCACAGATACGCAGTATTTT. Its translation is CASSRVGTRTDTQYF. This chain joins TRBV7-3 and TRBJ2-3; D uncertain. The CDR3 has 15 residues. V was shortened by 5 bases and J by 1 base, with 13 bases between the two germline ends. Per germline, CDR1 SGHTA and CDR2 FQGTGA.

This clonotype occurred a few times. This rearrangement joins TRBV11-1 to TRBJ2-3; a possible D gene is TRBD2 (5 bases). Trimming shortened V by 5 bases and J by 0 bases, and 30 bases separated the two germline ends. Looked up from germline, CDR1 is SGHAT and CDR2 is FQDESV (reference sequence). The CDR3 contains 21 residues. The CDR3 DNA reads TGTGCCAGCAGCACTAACGCACACAAAATCCGGGATTGGGGTAGCACAGATACGCAGTATTTT. As protein: CASSTNAHKIRDWGSTDTQYF.

The chain links TRBV10-3 to TRBJ2-1, with TRBD2 matching over 7 bases. The CDR3 has 15 residues. V shed 6 bases and J 1 base; nucleotides not matched to a gene: 6. CDR1 and CDR2 from the germline V gene are ENHRY and SYGVKD. CDR3 region: CAIRSAGVSYNEQFF. In nucleotides, the CDR3 is TGTGCCATCAGGTCCGCGGGAGTATCCTACAATGAGCAGTTCTTC.

The chain has TRBV25-1 and TRBJ2-7; 9 bases fit TRBD1. Germline trimming cut 2 bases from V and 3 bases from J; bases unmatched to any gene: 8. Germline assignment: CDR1 MGHDK and CDR2 SYGVNS. The CDR3 runs 16 residues. CDR3 in DNA: TGTGCCAGCAGTGAAATCTCCGGGACAGGGTACTACGAGCAGTACTTC. Translated, it gives CASSEISGTGYYEQYF.

The V and J genes are TRBV20-1 and TRBJ2-1; no clear D. The CDR3 is made up of 14 amino acids. Germline V gene sequence: CDR1 DFQATT, CDR2 SNEGSKA (reference sequence). The germline V and J ends were trimmed by 6 bases and 3 bases, with 15 bases remaining between them. The CDR3 loop reads CSAHGAYLYNEQFF. The CDR3 region has the DNA TGCAGTGCCCATGGAGCGTACCTCTACAATGAGCAGTTCTTC.

V and J are TRBV12-3 or TRBV12-4 and TRBJ2-7, with D perhaps matching TRBD2 (6 bases). CDR3 size: 15 residues. V was trimmed by 0 bases and J by 2 bases, leaving 11 bases between them. CDR3 DNA sequence: TGTGCCAGCAGTTTAGCCGGGGCTAGCGCCTACGAGCAGTACTTC. Its translation is CASSLAGASAYEQYF.

This sequence joins TRBV5-6 and TRBJ2-1, with D uncertain. The V end lost 1 base, the J end lost 8 bases, and 4 bases lay between the germline ends. The CDR3 is 11 residues long. The germline gives CDR1 SGHDT, CDR2 YYEEEE. The CDR3 is CASSLMHEQFF. The DNA of the CDR3 is TGTGCCAGCAGCTTGATGCATGAGCAGTTCTTC.

This clonotype was counted only a few times. This chain links TRBV10-3 with TRBJ2-1, with D perhaps matching TRBD1 or TRBD2 (5 bases each). The CDR3 totals 14 residues. The germline CDR1 and CDR2 sequences are ENHRY and SYGVKD. Trimming left V 1 base short and J 6 bases short, with 10 bases between. The CDR3 region has the DNA TGTGCCATCAGTGAGTGGGGACGTCTCAATGAGCAGTTCTTC. Translated, it gives CAISEWGRLNEQFF.

CDR3: CASTPGGIDTQYF. The CDR3 DNA follows: TGTGCCAGCACCCCAGGAGGTATAGATACGCAGTATTTT. V usage is TRBV6-2 or TRBV6-3 and J usage is TRBJ2-3; tentative D call: TRBD2 (5 bases). CDR3 size: 13 residues. The germline V gene has CDR1 MNHEY and CDR2 SVGEGT. Trimming stripped 7 bases from V and 5 bases from J, with 13 bases between.

This clonotype was seen only a few times. The chain couples TRBV9 to TRBJ2-7; TRBD1 is a possible D gene (6 bases). V was cut by 9 bases and J by 6 bases, with 22 bases left in between. The V gene's germline CDR1 is SGDLS and CDR2 YYNGEE. This CDR3 contains 14 residues. CDR3 in DNA: TGTGCCAACACCTGGTCGAGGGGGAAAGGCGAGCAGTACTTC. This gives the protein CANTWSRGKGEQYF.

The chain employs TRBV9 and TRBJ2-7, with TRBD2 matching over 10 bases. Unmatched junction bases numbered 1, after V lost 3 bases and J lost 1 base. The CDR3 totals 14 residues. Germline lookup yields CDR1 SGDLS and CDR2 YYNGEE. The CDR3 bases are TGTGCCAGCAGCGCACTAGCGGGGTCCTACGAGCAGTACTTC. Translation gives CASSALAGSYEQYF.

This clonotype was seen a few times. The chain is built from TRBV10-3 and TRBJ2-7; D is undetermined. The V end was cut by 2 bases, the J end by 0 bases, with 8 bases between. The CDR3 has 14 residues. Germline lookup yields CDR1 ENHRY and CDR2 SYGVKD. The CDR3 here is CAISEDPNSYEQYF. CDR3 bases: TGTGCCATCAGTGAGGATCCAAACTCCTACGAGCAGTACTTC.